This T cell receptor beta chain emerged from a study of cytomegalovirus exposure and HLA in healthy donors. Study conclusions and caveats: When analyzed later, a missense DCLRE1C variant was found to be linked to TCR beta V- and J-gene trimming. Serostatus for CMV was the only available immune exposure information. The study flagged roughly 160 TCR beta chains as cytomegalovirus-associated.

This CDR3 has 15 residues. The V gene's germline CDR1 is ENHRY and CDR2 SYGVKD. Trimming left V 0 bases short and J 0 bases short, with 9 bases between. Of note for this clone: The antigen remains unidentified.

Researchers ran the PCR with 60 Vbeta and 13 Jbeta primers. Original processing methods: In a later analysis, of around 85 million unique beta chains, about 10 million appeared in at least two donors. The repertoire was sequenced with immunoSEQ multiplex PCR; TCRdb's copy has only in-frame clones and lacks some. D and trimming were read from the DNA, whereas the V and J calls and clone size are those reported in that table. The sample carries 60,000 to 80,000 clones, almost 80% recorded once. Input material: PBMCs. The TCR comes from a girl aged 10 to 17 in good health and CMV-seropositive. The V gene is TRBV10-3, the J gene TRBJ2-7, with a possible D match to TRBD2 (6 bases). The CDR3 here is CAISESAGTSYEQYF. The CDR3, as DNA: TGTGCCATCAGTGAGTCGGCGGGGACCTCCTACGAGCAGTACTTC.